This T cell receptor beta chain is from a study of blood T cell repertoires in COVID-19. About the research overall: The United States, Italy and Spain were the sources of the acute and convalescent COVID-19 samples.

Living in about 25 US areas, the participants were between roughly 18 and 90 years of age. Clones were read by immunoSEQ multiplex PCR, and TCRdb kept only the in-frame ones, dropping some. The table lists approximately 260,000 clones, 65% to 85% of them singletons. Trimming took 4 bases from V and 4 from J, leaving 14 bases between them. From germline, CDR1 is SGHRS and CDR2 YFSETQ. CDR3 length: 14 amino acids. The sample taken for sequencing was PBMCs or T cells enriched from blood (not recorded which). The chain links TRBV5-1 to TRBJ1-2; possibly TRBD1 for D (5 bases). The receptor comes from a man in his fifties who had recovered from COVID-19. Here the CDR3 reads CASSPQTELYGYTF. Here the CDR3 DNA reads TGCGCCAGCAGCCCACAGACAGAGCTCTATGGCTACACCTTC.